This T cell receptor beta chain appears in the sequencing data of a study of blood T cell repertoires in COVID-19. Profiling relied on immunoSEQ multiplex PCR, and the TCRdb table lists in-frame clones only, not all of them. Among tens of thousands of clones listed, roughly nine tenths were seen once. This CDR3 region has 17 residues. Germline V gene lookup returns CDR1 SGHVS and CDR2 FNYEAQ. The V gene end was trimmed by 3 bases and the J gene end by 1 base; junction bases not matched to a gene: 5. The sequence came from a man in his 70s with active COVID-19. Sequences were obtained from peripheral blood. The chain combines TRBV7-6 with TRBJ2-2; TRBD2 agrees at 10 bases. In nucleotides, the CDR3 is TGTGCCAGCAGCTTGGAGCCTAGCGGGGGGAACACCGGGGAGCTGTTTTTT. It translates to CASSLEPSGGNTGELFF.